This T cell receptor beta chain was captured by sequencing in a study of long-term antiretroviral therapy in people with HIV. Study findings and constraints: Repertoires from HIV showed CDR3 length ranges narrower than those of controls. The data indicate that diversity increased after ART but remained below transplant donor controls.

Remarks on this clone: Its antigen is unknown.

immunoSEQ v3.0 was run at survey level. TCRdb's table, derived via immunoSEQ multiplex PCR, lists solely in-frame clones and lacks some. The sample gives about 22,000 clones, 84% of which show up once; about a fifth is in the top ten. The V segment lost 4 bases and the J segment 0 bases; nucleotides outside the gene matches: 2. CDR3 length: 15 amino acids. From germline, CDR1 is ENHRY and CDR2 SYGVKD. United States facilities provided treatment to all participants with HIV. Material: unsorted PBMCs, obtained 0.1 years before starting antiretroviral therapy. The chain carries TRBV10-3 and TRBJ2-5; 10 nucleotides align to TRBD1. The clonotype was recovered from a man younger than 35 with HIV. As DNA, the CDR3 is TGTGCCATCAGTGGGACAGGGGGGAACCAAGAGACCCAGTACTTC. Translating gives CAISGTGGNQETQYF.